The present TCR beta chain was sequenced within a study of T cells in localized non-small cell lung cancer. This clone is deemed medium-sized. The germline CDR1 and CDR2 sequences are MNHGY and SAAAGT. V lost 5 bases and J lost 4, with 11 bases in between. The CDR3 runs to 13 residues. Sequencing was performed with immunoSEQ multiplex PCR; in TCRdb, only in-frame clones are kept and a portion is missing. The table records several thousand clones, approximately 25% of them present only once. The sequencing used lung tumor tissue, collected before any cancer treatment. J is TRBJ2-5 and V is TRBV6-8, with no clear D. This sequence was found in a female donor aged 60 or older with stage I lung adenocarcinoma. As DNA, the CDR3 is TGTGCCAGCAGTCCACTCATGGGAGAGACCCAGTACTTC. Its protein is CASSPLMGETQYF.